Listed below are T cell receptor beta chains from one sample, sequenced in a study of cytomegalovirus exposure and HLA in healthy donors. Assay used: immunoSEQ multiplex PCR; TCRdb lists only in-frame clones, some missing. Counted here are 100,000 to 150,000 clones, around 74% occurring once; the ten biggest clones make up roughly 30%. The sequenced material came from PBMCs. These receptors all stem from a man in his fifties or sixties in good health and CMV-seropositive. The CDR3 runs from the conserved cysteine through the conserved F or W. The order of the fields is V gene, CDR3 protein.

TRBV5-1 CASSLQAANTGELFF
TRBV19 CASNLWGAEAFF
TRBV14 CASSQEYAGVSTGELFF
TRBV28 CASSYPQGPGGEQYF
TRBV11-3 CASSSGQGTTETQYF
TRBV28 CASRGLAGARPGELFF
TRBV9 CASSVEPGPEAFF
TRBV4-1 CASRTGGSGANVLTF
TRBV10-1 CASSGDRAGEQFF
TRBV10-3 CATRFDAYEQYF
TRBV19 CASRVKFPGQPKRETQYF
TRBV18 CASSPPGQGMGAFF
TRBV2 CASRGLRYNEQFF
TRBV6-6 CASSPWDRGRGEQYF
TRBV6-6 CASSFPQGNTEAFF
TRBV30 CAWSVLNRGNTIYF
TRBV5-1 CASSLDGGRGSEQYF
TRBV19 CASSIVWTETQETQYF
TRBV5-5 CASSPTGTNSGANVLTF
TRBV6-6 CASTHKQNIQYF
TRBV2 CASRWTGESQPQHF
TRBV19 CASSIVSGDTEAFF
TRBV30 CAWTYHGGDYGYTF
TRBV2 CASSEEGQGANEQFF
TRBV30 CAWGGTSGSGGTGELFF
TRBV28 CAGGLRNEQFF
TRBV5-6 CASSLGQHYEQYF
TRBV2 CASRLQGLAIYEQYF
TRBV28 CASSSGQGAVYF
TRBV9 CASSVGGQLRSEQYF
TRBV19 CASSLGVGTPTYEQYF
TRBV5-6 CASSPLDRAYEQYF
TRBV27 CASSSGNTEAFF
TRBV29-1 CSVEGGRGETQYF
TRBV9 CASSEGQGAIGELFF
TRBV30 CAWNPDRGYGYTF
TRBV18 CASSPETGNQPQHF
TRBV20-1 CSARGQAEQYF
TRBV28 CASREGALHEQYF
TRBV2 CASRFRERNTIYF
TRBV7-2 CASSPGQAQGYGYTF
TRBV11-3 CASSLLPNTGELFF
TRBV6-4 CASSDGRGGYNEQFF
TRBV5-5 CASSVVAGTGYSNQPQHF
TRBV29-1 CSVSEGETQYF
TRBV7-6 CASSFTGQTNEKLFF
TRBV5-1 CASSLERTGRNEQFF
TRBV5-1 CASSWGQGKDEKLFF
TRBV29-1 CSVVGQNTEAFF